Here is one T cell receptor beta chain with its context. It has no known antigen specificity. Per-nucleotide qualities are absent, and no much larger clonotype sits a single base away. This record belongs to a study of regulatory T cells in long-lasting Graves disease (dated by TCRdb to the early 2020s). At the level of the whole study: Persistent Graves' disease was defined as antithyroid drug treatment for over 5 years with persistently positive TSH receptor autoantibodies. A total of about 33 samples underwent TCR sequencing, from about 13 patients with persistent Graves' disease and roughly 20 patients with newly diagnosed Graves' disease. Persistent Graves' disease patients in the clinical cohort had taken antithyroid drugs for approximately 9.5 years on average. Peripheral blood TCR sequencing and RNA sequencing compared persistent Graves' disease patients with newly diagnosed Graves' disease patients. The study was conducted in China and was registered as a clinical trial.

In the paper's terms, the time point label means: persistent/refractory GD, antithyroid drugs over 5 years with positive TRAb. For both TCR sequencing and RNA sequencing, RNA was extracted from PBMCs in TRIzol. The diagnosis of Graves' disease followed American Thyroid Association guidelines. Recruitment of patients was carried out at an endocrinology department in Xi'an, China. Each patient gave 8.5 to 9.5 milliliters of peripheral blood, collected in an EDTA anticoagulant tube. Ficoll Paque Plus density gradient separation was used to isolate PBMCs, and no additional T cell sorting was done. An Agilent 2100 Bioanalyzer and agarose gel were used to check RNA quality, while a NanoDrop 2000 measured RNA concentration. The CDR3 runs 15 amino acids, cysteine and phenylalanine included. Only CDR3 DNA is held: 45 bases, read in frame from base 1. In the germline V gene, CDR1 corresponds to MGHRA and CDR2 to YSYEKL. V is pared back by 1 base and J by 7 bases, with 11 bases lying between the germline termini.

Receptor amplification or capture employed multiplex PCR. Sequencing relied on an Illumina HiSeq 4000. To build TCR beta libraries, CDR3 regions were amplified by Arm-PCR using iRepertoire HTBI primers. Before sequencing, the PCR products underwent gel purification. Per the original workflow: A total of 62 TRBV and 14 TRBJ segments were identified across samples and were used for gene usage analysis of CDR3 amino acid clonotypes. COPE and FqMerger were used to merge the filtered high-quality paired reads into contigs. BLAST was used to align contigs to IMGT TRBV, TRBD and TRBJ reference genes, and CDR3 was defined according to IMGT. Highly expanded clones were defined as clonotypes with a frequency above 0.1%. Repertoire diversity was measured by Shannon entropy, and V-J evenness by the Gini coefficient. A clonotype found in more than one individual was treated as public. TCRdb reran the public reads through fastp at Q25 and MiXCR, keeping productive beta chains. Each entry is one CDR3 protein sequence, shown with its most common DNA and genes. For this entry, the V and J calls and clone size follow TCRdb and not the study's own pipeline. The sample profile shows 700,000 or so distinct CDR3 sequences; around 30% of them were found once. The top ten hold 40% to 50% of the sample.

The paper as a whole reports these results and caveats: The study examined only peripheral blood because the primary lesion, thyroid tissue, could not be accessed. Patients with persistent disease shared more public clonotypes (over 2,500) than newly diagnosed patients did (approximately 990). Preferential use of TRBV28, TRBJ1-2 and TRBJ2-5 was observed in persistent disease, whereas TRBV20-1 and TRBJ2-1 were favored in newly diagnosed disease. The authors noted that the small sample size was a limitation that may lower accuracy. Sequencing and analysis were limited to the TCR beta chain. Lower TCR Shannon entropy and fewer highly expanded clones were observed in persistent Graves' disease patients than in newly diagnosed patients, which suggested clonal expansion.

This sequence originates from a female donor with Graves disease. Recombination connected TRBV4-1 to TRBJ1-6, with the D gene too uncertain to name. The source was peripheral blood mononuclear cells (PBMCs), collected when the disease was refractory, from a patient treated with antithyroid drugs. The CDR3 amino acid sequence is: CASSQAQAVNSPLHF. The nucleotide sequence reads TGCGCCAGCAGCCAAGCCCAGGCCGTGAATTCACCCCTCCACTTT.